This T cell receptor beta chain was sequenced during a study of beta chain features in type 1 diabetes (dated by TCRdb to between 2017 and 2018). Context from the whole study: Mean age, gender distribution, total cell number and subset yield were not different between patients and healthy donors. A total of about 110 million sorted cells were examined across all samples, and the number of cells per subset was strongly correlated with RNA yield. In the study, recently diagnosed type 1 diabetes patients and matched healthy donors were compared on the TCRB repertoires of their sorted circulating CD4+ T cell subsets. Regulatory and stem cell-like memory subsets were obtained from only 8 patients and roughly 8 healthy donors, while naive and central memory subsets were obtained from all 30 or so donors. The investigation overall reported the following: At VDJ recombination sites, patients with type 1 diabetes made fewer insertions and deleted more nucleotides, a pattern implying thymic rearrangement abnormalities. Shorter templates might have been favored by PCR, but patient and control samples were amplified and corrected together, so both groups would have been affected equally by any skew. HLA sub-analyses involved small numbers of individuals, so any influence of HLA type on TCRB rearrangement remained unresolved. Sequencing cDNA rather than genomic DNA could over-represent highly expressing activated cells, although activation and CD3 levels did not differ between groups. The naive, central memory and regulatory TCRB repertoires appeared to resemble one another more closely among patients than among healthy donors. A moderate but significant shortening of TCRB CDR3 length was observed in type 1 diabetes patients in all four CD4+ subsets.

Each donor gave one peripheral blood draw, averaging approximately 0.12 L, which was collected into heparinised tubes. A BD FACSAria II was used to sort naive, central memory, regulatory and stem cell-like memory CD4+ T cells with a panel that included CD45RO, CCR7, CD25, CD127, CD95 and CD27. Every sorted population had a purity above 95%. PBMCs were isolated immediately by Lymphoprep density gradient centrifugation and stained directly without culture. Samples were stained and sorted in pairs, with one healthy donor and one patient per experiment, so that batch effects were minimized. The entire isolated RNA was reverse transcribed using the High Capacity cDNA Reverse Transcription Kit, and thus expressed TCRB transcripts were sequenced. Deep immunoSEQ sequencing was performed on naive, central memory and regulatory T cell samples, with an average of roughly 3.3 million total reads per sample. Sorted cells were lysed in RLT buffer, and RNA was extracted using DNase-treated RNeasy Micro or Mini kits according to cell number. To prevent cross-contamination, every cell subset was processed on its own, while patient and healthy donor samples were processed together. The immunoSEQ multiplex PCR was used to amplify TCRB sequences from cDNA, yielding 87-bp fragments that span the CDR3 region. Sequencing of the amplicons was done on the Illumina HiSeq platform. The authors' pipeline ran thus. Synthetic template baselines were used to correct PCR bias computationally, reads within Hamming distance 2 were collapsed together, and singletons that could not be merged were discarded. Reads were aligned against IMGT so that V, D and J genes, CDR3 length and insertions or deletions at six rearrangement sites could be assigned. Within each subset, clonotype counts were normalized to sorted cell number, after which true diversity and Gini coefficients were computed with the tcR R package. The overlap coefficient, calculated on TCRB nucleotide sequences, was used to quantify repertoire sharing. The table was pulled from immuneACCESS by TCRdb, which kept in-frame rearrangements only. Such tables lose some clones; where checked, under half of the loss comes from unresolved V genes, and the rest has no known cause. V and J calls and clone size are those listed in that table; D and trimming were worked out from the DNA. The sample table records 160,000 or so clones; about 9.8% of these occur just once. Of the sample, 2% to 2.5% is held by the ten largest clones.

V is clipped by 6 bases and J by 6 bases, and the sequence between their germline boundaries is 15 bases long. Taken from cysteine to phenylalanine, the CDR3 has 13 residues. The kept DNA is CDR3 alone, 39 bases in frame from the first base. The germline V gene specifies SGDLS as CDR1 and YYNGEE as CDR2. There are a few counts of this clone. The antigen it binds to is not known. No base qualities exist here, and no much larger clone lies one base off it. The sequence derives from a woman between 18 and 29 years old in good health. The sample comprised central memory CD4+ T cells from blood. The chain is made from TRBV9 and TRBJ1-2, with the D gene too uncertain to name. The DNA sequence is TGTGCCAGCAACCGTCCGGGGTCCGATGGCTACACCTTC. The translation is CASNRPGSDGYTF.